This record concerns one TCR beta chain sequence. The junction had 12 bases not matched to a gene; V was cut back by 5 bases and J by 7 bases. CDR1 is SGHAT, CDR2 FQDESV, per germline (reference sequence). This CDR3 region has 16 residues. The sample is drawn from a study of blood T cell repertoires in COVID-19. Background on the study: Researchers got acute and convalescent COVID-19 samples from the United States, Italy and Spain. The cDNA or gDNA used as material had been derived from T cells, B-cell-depleted T cells, or PBMCs.

Methods used by the authors: Researchers report that nucleated cell counts were estimated from reference gene primer amplification. Using immunoSEQ multiplex PCR, the repertoire was profiled, and TCRdb retains in-frame clones only, with some absent. For V, J and clone size, that table is used; D and trimming come from the DNA. The data contain about 320,000 clones, approximately 85% of them singletons. This chain links TRBV11-1 with TRBJ2-7; 12 bases are a match to TRBD1. The sequenced sample consisted of peripheral blood. This TCR derives from a human donor in a cohort sampled during active COVID-19. CDR3 sequence (DNA): TGTGCCAGCAGCCAGTCCCCCGGGACAGGGGGCGGAGAGCAGTACTTC. It yields the protein CASSQSPGTGGGEQYF.